This entry concerns a single TCR beta chain. Its antigen remains unidentified. The data derive from a study of shared clonotypes between healthy human individuals. Profiling relied on immunoSEQ multiplex PCR, and the TCRdb table lists in-frame clones only, not all of them. The sample yields about 1.5 million clones, around 95% seen once. Findings and caveats of the study: The study's rarefaction showed incomplete sorted-subset sequencing despite large depth.

This CDR3 comprises 14 residues. CDR1 and CDR2 from the germline V gene are SGDLS and YYNGEE. J was trimmed by 7 bases and V by 2 bases; bases with no gene match: 5. The source is a young man in good health. The sample was naive CD4+ T cells sorted from blood. The subset is: CD45RA+ positively selected. The chain links TRBV9 to TRBJ1-2, with 10 nucleotides matching TRBD1. The CDR3 region is CASSVGQGNAGYTF. CDR3 nucleotide sequence: TGTGCCAGCAGCGTGGGACAGGGGAATGCTGGCTACACCTTC.